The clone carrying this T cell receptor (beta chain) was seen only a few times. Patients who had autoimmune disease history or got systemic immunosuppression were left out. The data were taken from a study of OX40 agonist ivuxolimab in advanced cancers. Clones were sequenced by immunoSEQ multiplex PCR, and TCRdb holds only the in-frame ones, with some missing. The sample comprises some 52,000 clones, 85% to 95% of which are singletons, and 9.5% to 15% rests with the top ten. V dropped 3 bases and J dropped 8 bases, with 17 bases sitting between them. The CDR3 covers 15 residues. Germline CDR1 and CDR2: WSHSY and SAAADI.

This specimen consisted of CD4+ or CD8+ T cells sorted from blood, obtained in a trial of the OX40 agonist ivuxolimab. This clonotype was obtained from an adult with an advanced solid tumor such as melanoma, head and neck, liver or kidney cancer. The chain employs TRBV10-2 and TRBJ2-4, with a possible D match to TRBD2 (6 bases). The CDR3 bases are TGCGCCAGCAGTGACCTCGGGGCCACGGGAGACATTCAGTACTTC. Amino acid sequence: CASSDLGATGDIQYF.